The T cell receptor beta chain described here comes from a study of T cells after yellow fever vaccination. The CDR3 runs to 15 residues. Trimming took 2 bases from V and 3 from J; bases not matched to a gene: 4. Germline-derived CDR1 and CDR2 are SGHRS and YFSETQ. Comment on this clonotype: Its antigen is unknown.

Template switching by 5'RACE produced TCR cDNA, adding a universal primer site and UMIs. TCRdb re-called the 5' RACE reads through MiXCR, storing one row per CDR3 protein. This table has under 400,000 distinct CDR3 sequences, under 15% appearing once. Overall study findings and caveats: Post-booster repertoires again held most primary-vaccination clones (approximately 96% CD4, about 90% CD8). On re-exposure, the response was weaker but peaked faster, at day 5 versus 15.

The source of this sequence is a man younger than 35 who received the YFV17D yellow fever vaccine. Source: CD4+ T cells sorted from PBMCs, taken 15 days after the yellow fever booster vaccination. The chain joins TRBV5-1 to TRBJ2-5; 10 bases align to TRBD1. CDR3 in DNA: TGCGCCAGCAGCTTAATAGGGACAGGGGAAGAGACCCAGTACTTC. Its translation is CASSLIGTGEETQYF.